This TCR beta chain was sequenced during a study of cytomegalovirus exposure and HLA in healthy donors. Nominal health characterized the donors when sampled, though unrecorded immune exposures were likely. On this clone itself: The antigen is not known.

Notes on the study in general: A later analysis revealed that TCR association rates differed between HLA loci, peaking at DRB1 and bottoming out at HLA-C.

This PCR relied on a set of 60 Vbeta primers and 13 Jbeta primers. This table comes from immunoSEQ multiplex PCR, and its TCRdb copy is limited to in-frame clones, with some not included. The table lists 150,000 to 200,000 clones, 81% of them singletons. The sequenced material came from PBMCs. This receptor was obtained from a woman aged 25 to 39 in good health and CMV-seronegative.

CDR3 nucleotides: TGTGCCAGCTCACCACGGGTCGAGGGCTACGAGCAGTACTTC. This sequence encodes CASSPRVEGYEQYF. The chain combines TRBV18 with TRBJ2-7; a possible D gene is TRBD2 (5 bases). Germline V CDR1 and CDR2: KGHSH, LQKENI. Trimming removed 1 base at V and 3 bases at J, with 10 bases between. This CDR3 is 14 amino acids long.